This note documents a single T cell receptor (beta chain) sequence. Its matching antigen is unknown. TCRdb's copy holds only in-frame clones and misses some; the assay was immunoSEQ multiplex PCR. Of more than 70,000 clones detected, just under 95% appear once; the ten largest clones hold roughly 0.43%. This sample was taken from a study of graft-versus-host responses after intestinal transplantation. Whole-study results and caveats: Some GvH clones were seen earlier in gut or blood, suggesting intestinal origin. Graft-donor T cell macrochimerism in patients accompanied high graft-versus-host to host-versus-graft clonal ratios in allografts. Circulating GvH clone levels at their peak were associated with HvG declines (early post-transplant).

This CDR3 comprises 15 residues. In germline, CDR1 is MNHEY, CDR2 SMNVEV (reference sequence). Trimming cost V 5 bases and J 5 bases; bases outside gene matches: 11. The receptor's source is a human donor who was the organ donor for an intestinal transplant. The source was unstimulated CD8+ T cells sorted from spleen or lymph node cells, collected before transplant. V is TRBV27 and J is TRBJ1-2; TRBD1 aligns across 7 bases. CDR3 protein: CASSPTGEVLYGYTF. As DNA, the CDR3 is TGTGCCAGCAGTCCTACAGGGGAGGTACTTTATGGCTACACCTTC.